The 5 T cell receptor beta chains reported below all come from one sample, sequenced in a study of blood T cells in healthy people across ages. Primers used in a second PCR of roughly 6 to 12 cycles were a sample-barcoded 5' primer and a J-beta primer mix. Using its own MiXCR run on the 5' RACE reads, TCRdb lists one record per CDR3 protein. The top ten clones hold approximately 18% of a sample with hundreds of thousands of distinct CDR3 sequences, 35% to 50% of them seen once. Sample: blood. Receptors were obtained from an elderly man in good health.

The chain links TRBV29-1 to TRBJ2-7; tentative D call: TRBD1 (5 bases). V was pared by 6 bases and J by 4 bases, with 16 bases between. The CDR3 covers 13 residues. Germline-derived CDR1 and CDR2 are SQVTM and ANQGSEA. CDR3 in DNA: TGCAGCGTCGCTCAGGGTTTGAGTTACGAGCAGTACTTC. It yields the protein CSVAQGLSYEQYF.

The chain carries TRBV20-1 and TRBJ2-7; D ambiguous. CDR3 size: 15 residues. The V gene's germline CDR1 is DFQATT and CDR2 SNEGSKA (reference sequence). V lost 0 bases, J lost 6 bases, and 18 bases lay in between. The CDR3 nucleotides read TGCAGTGCTAGAGATTCGGGCACCAATTCCCGCGAGCAGTACTTC. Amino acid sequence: CSARDSGTNSREQYF.

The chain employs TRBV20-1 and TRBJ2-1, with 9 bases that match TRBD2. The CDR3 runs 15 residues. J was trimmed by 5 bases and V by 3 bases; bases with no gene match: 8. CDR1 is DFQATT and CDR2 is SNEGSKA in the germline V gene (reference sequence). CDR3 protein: CSASWAGGPHNEQFF. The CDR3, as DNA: TGCAGTGCTAGTTGGGCGGGAGGGCCCCACAATGAGCAGTTCTTC.

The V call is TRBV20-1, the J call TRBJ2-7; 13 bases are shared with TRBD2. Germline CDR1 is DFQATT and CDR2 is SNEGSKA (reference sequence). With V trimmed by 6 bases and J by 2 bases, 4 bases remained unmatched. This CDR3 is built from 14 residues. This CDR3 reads CSALTSGRTYEQYF. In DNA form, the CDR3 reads TGCAGTGCCCTGACTAGCGGGAGGACCTACGAGCAGTACTTC.

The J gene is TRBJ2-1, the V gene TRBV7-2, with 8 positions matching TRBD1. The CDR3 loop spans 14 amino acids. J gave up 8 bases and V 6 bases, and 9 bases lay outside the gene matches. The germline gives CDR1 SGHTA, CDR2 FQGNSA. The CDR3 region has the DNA TGTGCCAGCAGAACAGGGGGTCGGAGGTATGAGCAGTTCTTC. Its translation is CASRTGGRRYEQFF. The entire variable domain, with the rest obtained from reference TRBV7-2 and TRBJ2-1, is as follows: GAGVSQSPSNKVTEKGKDVELRCDPISGHTALYWYRQSLGQGLEFLIYFQGNSAPDKSGLPSDRFSAERTGGSVSTLTIQRTQQEDSAVYLCASRTGGRRYEQFFGPGTRLTVL.